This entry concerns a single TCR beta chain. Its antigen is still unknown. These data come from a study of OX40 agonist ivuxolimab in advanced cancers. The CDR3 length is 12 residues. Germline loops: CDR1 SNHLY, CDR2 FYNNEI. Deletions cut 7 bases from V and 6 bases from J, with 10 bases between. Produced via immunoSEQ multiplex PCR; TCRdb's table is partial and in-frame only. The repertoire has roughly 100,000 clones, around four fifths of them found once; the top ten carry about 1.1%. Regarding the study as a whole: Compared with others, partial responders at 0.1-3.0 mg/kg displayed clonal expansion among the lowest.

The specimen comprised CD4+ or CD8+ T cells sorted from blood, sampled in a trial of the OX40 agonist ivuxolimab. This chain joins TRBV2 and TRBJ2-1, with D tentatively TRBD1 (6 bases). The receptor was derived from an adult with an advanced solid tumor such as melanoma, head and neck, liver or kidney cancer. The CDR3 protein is CASTGDVNEQFF. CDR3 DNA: TGTGCCAGCACAGGGGATGTCAATGAGCAGTTCTTC.